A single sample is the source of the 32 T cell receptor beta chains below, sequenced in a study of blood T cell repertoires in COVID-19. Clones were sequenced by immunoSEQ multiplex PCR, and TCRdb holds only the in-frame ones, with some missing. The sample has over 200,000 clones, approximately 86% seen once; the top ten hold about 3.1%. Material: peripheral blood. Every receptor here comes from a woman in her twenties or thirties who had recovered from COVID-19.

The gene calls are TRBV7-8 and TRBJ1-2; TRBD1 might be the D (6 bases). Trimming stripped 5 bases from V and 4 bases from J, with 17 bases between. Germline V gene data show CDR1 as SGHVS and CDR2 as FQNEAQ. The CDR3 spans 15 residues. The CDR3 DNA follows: TGTGCCAGCAGCCCACGAGTGACAGGAGCCTATGGCTACACCTTC. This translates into CASSPRVTGAYGYTF. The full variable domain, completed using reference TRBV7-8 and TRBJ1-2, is GAGVSQSPRYKVAKRGQDVALRCDPISGHVSLFWYQQALGQGPEFLTYFQNEAQLDKSGLPSDRFFAERPEGSVSTLKIQRTQQEDSAVYLCASSPRVTGAYGYTFGSGTRLTVV.

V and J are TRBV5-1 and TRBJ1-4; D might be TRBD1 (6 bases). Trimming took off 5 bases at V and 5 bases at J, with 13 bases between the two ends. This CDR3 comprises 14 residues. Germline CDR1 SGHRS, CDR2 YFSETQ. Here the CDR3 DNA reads TGCGCCAGCAGGGAACGACAGGTGAATGAAAAACTGTTTTTT. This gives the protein CASRERQVNEKLFF.

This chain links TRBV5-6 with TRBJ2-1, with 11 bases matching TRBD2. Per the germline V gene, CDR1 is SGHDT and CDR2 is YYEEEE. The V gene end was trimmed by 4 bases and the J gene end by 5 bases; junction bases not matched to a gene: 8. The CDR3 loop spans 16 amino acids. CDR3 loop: CASSTPTSGADNEQFF. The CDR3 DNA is TGTGCCAGCAGCACGCCGACTAGCGGGGCAGACAATGAGCAGTTCTTC.

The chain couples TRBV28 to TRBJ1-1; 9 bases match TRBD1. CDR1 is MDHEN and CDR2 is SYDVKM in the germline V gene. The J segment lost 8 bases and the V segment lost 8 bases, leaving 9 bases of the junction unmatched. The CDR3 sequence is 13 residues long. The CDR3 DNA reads TGTGCCAGCGGAACCGGGACAGGGTGGGAAGCTTTCTTT. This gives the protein CASGTGTGWEAFF.

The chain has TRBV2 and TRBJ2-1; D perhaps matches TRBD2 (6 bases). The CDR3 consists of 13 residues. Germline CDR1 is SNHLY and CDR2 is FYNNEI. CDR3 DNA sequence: TGTGCGAAAGGCGGGGAATCTTACAATGAGCAGTTCTTC. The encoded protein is CAKGGESYNEQFF.

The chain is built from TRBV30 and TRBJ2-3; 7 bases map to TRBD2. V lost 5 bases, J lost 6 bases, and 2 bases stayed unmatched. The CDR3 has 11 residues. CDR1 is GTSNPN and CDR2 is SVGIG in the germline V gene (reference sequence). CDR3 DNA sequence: TGTGCCTGGGCAGCGGGGGATACGCAGTATTTT. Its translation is CAWAAGDTQYF.

CDR3 DNA sequence: TGTGCCAGCAGTGAGCTCCAGGGTTTCCTTCGCTCCTACAATGAGCAGTTCTTC. It is translated as CASSELQGFLRSYNEQFF. The rearrangement uses TRBV6-1 and TRBJ2-1; perhaps TRBD1 as D (5 bases). Germline lookup yields CDR1 MNHNS and CDR2 SASEGT. The CDR3 runs to 18 residues. V gave up 3 bases and J gave up 0 bases, with 18 bases separating them.

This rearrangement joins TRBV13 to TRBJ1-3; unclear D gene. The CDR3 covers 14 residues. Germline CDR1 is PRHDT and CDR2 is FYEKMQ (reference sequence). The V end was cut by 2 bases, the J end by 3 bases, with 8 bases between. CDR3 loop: CASSLRGIGNTIYF. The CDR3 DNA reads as TGTGCCAGCAGCTTAAGAGGGATTGGAAACACCATATATTTT.

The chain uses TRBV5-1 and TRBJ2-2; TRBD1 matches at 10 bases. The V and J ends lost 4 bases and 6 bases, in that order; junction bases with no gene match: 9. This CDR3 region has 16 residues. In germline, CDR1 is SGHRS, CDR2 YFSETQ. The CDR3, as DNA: TGCGCCAGCAGCACGACAGGGGGCTATAGTTCCGGGGAGCTGTTTTTT. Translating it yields CASSTTGGYSSGELFF.

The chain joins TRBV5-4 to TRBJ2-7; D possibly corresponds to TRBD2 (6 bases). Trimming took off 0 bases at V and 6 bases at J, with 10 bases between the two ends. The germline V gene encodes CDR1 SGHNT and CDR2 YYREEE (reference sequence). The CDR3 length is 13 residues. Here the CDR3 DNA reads TGTGCCAGCAGCTTGGATGCGGGACGCGAGCAGTACTTC. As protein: CASSLDAGREQYF.

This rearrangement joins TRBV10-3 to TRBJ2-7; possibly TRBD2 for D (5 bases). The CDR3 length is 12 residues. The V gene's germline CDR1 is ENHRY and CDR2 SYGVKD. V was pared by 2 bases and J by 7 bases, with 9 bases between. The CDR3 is CAISEEGWEQYF. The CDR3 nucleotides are TGTGCCATCAGTGAGGAGGGCTGGGAGCAGTACTTC.

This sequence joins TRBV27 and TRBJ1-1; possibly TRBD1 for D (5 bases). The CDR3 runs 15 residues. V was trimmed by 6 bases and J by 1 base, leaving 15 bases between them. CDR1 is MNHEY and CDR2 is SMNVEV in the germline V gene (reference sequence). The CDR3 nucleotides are TGTGCCAGCAGCCCCTGGGGGGGGAGGAACACTGAAGCTTTCTTT. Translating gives CASSPWGGRNTEAFF.

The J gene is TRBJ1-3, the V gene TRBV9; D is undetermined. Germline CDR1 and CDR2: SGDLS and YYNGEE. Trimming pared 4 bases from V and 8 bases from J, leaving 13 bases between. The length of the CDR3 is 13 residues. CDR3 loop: CASSSGVADTIYF. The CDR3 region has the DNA TGTGCCAGCAGCTCCGGGGTGGCGGACACCATATATTTT. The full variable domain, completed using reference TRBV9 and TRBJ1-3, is DSGVTQTPKHLITATGQRVTLRCSPRSGDLSVYWYQQSLDQGLQFLIQYYNGEERAKGNILERFSAQQFPDLHSELNLSSLELGDSALYFCASSSGVADTIYFGEGSWLTVV.

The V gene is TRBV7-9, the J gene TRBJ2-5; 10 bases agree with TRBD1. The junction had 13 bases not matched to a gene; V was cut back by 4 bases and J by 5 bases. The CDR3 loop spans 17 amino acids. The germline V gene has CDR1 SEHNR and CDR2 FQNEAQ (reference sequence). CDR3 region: CASSWSDRGVNFETQYF. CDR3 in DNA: TGTGCCAGCAGCTGGTCGGACAGGGGGGTAAATTTTGAGACCCAGTACTTC.

CDR3 coding DNA: TGTGCCAGCAGCCAGACTAGCGATTCCTACGAGCAGTACTTC. As protein: CASSQTSDSYEQYF. J is TRBJ2-7 and V is TRBV3-1 (or the pseudogene TRBV3-2), with 8 bases identical to TRBD2. CDR3 length equals 14 residues. J was trimmed by 1 base and V by 3 bases; bases with no gene match: 2. Germline V gene sequence: CDR1 LGHDT, CDR2 YNNKEL (reference sequence).

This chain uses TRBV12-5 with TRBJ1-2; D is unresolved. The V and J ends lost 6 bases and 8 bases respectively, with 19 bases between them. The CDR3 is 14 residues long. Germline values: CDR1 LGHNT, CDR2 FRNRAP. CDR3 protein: CASGHTQGGLGYTF. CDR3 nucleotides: TGTGCTAGTGGACATACTCAAGGCGGTCTAGGCTACACCTTC.

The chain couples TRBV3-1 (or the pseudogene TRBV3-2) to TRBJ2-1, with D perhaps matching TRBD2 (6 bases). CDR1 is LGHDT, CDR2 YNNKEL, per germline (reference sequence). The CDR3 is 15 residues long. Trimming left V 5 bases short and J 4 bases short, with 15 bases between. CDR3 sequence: CASSERGGKYNEQFF. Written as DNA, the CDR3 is TGTGCCAGCAGCGAGCGTGGAGGGAAATACAATGAGCAGTTCTTC.

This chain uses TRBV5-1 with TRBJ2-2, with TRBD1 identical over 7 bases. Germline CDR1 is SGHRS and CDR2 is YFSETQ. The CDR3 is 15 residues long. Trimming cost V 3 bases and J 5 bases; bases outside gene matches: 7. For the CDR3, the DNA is TGCGCCAGCAGCTCTTTGACAGGGATAACCGGGGAGCTGTTTTTT. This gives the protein CASSSLTGITGELFF.

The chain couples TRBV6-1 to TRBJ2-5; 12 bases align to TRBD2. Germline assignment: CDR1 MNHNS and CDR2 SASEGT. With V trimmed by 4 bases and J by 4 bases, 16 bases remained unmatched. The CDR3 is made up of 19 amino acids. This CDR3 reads CASSATPPNLAGGPETQYF. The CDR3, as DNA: TGTGCCAGCAGTGCAACTCCCCCCAATCTAGCGGGGGGGCCAGAGACCCAGTACTTC.

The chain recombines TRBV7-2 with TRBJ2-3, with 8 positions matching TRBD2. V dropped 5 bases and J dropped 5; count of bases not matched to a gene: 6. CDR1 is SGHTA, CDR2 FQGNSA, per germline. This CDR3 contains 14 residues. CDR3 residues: CASSIGTSGDTQYF. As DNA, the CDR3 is TGTGCCAGCAGCATAGGGACTAGTGGAGATACGCAGTATTTT.

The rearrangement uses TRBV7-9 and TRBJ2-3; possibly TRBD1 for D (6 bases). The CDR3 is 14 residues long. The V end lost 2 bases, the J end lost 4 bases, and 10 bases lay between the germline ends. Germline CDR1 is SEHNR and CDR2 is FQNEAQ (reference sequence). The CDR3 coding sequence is TGTGCCAGCAGCTTAACAGGGACCCCAGATACGCAGTATTTT. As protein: CASSLTGTPDTQYF.

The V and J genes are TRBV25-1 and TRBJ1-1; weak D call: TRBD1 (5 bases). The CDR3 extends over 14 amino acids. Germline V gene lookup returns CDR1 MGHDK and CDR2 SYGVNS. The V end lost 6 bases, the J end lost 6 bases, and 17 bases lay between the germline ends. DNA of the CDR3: TGTGCCAGCAGCGCCGTCCAGGTGACAGCTGAAGCTTTCTTT. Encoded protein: CASSAVQVTAEAFF.

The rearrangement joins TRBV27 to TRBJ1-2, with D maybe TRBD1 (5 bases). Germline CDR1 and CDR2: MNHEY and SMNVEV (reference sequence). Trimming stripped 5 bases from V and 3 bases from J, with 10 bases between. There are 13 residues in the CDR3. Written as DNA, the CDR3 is TGTGCCAGCAGTCCTAGGGACTACTATGGCTACACCTTC. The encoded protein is CASSPRDYYGYTF.

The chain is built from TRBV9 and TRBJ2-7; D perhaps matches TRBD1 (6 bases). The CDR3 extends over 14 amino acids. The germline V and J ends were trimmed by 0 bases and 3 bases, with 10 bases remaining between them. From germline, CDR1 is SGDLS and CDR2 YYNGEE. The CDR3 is CASSVEGTIYEQYF. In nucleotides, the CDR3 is TGTGCCAGCAGCGTAGAGGGGACAATCTACGAGCAGTACTTC. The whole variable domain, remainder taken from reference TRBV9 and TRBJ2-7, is DSGVTQTPKHLITATGQRVTLRCSPRSGDLSVYWYQQSLDQGLQFLIQYYNGEERAKGNILERFSAQQFPDLHSELNLSSLELGDSALYFCASSVEGTIYEQYFGPGTRLTVT.

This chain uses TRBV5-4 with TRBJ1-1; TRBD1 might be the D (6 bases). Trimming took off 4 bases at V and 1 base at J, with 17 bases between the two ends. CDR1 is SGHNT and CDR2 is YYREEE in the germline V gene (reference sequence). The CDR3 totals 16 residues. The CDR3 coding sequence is TGTGCCAGCAGCCATAAAGGGGGGGGTCAGAACACTGAAGCTTTCTTT. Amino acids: CASSHKGGGQNTEAFF. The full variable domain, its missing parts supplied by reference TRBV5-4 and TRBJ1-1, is ETGVTQSPTHLIKTRGQQVTLRCSSQSGHNTVSWYQQALGQGPQFIFQYYREEENGRGNFPPRFSGLQFPNYSSELNVNALELDDSALYLCASSHKGGGQNTEAFFGQGTRLTVV.

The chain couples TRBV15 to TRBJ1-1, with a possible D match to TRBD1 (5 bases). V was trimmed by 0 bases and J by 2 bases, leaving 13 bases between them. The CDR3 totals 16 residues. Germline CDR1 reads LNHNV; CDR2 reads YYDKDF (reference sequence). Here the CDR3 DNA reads TGTGCCACCAGCAGAGATATCCAGGGAGGCAACACTGAAGCTTTCTTT. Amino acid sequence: CATSRDIQGGNTEAFF.

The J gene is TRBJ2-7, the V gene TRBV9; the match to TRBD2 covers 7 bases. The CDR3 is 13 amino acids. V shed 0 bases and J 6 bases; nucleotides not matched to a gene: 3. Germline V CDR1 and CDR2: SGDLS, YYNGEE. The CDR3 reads CASSVGEGPEQYF. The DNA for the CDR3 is TGTGCCAGCAGCGTAGGGGAGGGGCCCGAGCAGTACTTC.

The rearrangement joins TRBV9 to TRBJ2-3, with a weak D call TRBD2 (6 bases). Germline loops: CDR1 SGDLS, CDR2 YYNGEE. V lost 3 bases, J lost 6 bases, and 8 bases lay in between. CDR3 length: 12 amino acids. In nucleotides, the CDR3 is TGTGCCAGCAGCGCTGGGGGGGATACGCAGTATTTT. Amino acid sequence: CASSAGGDTQYF.

The chain's CDR3 is CATSAIGEETQYF. For the CDR3, the DNA is TGTGCCACCAGCGCTATAGGGGAAGAGACCCAGTACTTC. This chain connects TRBV24-1 to TRBJ2-5; D might be TRBD1 (5 bases). The ends were cut back, 7 bases at V and 3 bases at J, with 11 bases in the middle. CDR3 length: 13 residues. The germline V gene has CDR1 KGHDR and CDR2 SFDVKD.

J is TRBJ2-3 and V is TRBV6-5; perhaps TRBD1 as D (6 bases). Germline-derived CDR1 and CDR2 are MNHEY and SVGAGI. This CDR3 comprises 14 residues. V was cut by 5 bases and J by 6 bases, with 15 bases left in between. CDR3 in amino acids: CASSPGQPWDTQYF. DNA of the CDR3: TGTGCCAGCAGTCCCGGACAGCCCTGGGATACGCAGTATTTT.

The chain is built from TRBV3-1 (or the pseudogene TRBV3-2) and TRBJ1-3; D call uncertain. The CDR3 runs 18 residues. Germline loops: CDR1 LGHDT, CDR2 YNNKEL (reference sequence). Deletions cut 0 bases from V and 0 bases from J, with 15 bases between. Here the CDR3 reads CASSQDFTHILSGNTIYF. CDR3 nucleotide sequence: TGTGCCAGCAGCCAAGATTTCACACATATCCTCTCTGGAAACACCATATATTTT.

The CDR3 region is CASSWGQGALNTEAFF. The CDR3 DNA follows: TGTGCCAGCAGTTGGGGACAGGGGGCGCTGAACACTGAAGCTTTCTTT. The V call is TRBV6-2 or TRBV6-3, the J call TRBJ1-1, with 12 bases fitting TRBD1. Germline loops: CDR1 MNHEY, CDR2 SVGEGT. V lost 4 bases and J lost 0; bases outside the gene matches: 3. The CDR3 loop spans 16 amino acids.